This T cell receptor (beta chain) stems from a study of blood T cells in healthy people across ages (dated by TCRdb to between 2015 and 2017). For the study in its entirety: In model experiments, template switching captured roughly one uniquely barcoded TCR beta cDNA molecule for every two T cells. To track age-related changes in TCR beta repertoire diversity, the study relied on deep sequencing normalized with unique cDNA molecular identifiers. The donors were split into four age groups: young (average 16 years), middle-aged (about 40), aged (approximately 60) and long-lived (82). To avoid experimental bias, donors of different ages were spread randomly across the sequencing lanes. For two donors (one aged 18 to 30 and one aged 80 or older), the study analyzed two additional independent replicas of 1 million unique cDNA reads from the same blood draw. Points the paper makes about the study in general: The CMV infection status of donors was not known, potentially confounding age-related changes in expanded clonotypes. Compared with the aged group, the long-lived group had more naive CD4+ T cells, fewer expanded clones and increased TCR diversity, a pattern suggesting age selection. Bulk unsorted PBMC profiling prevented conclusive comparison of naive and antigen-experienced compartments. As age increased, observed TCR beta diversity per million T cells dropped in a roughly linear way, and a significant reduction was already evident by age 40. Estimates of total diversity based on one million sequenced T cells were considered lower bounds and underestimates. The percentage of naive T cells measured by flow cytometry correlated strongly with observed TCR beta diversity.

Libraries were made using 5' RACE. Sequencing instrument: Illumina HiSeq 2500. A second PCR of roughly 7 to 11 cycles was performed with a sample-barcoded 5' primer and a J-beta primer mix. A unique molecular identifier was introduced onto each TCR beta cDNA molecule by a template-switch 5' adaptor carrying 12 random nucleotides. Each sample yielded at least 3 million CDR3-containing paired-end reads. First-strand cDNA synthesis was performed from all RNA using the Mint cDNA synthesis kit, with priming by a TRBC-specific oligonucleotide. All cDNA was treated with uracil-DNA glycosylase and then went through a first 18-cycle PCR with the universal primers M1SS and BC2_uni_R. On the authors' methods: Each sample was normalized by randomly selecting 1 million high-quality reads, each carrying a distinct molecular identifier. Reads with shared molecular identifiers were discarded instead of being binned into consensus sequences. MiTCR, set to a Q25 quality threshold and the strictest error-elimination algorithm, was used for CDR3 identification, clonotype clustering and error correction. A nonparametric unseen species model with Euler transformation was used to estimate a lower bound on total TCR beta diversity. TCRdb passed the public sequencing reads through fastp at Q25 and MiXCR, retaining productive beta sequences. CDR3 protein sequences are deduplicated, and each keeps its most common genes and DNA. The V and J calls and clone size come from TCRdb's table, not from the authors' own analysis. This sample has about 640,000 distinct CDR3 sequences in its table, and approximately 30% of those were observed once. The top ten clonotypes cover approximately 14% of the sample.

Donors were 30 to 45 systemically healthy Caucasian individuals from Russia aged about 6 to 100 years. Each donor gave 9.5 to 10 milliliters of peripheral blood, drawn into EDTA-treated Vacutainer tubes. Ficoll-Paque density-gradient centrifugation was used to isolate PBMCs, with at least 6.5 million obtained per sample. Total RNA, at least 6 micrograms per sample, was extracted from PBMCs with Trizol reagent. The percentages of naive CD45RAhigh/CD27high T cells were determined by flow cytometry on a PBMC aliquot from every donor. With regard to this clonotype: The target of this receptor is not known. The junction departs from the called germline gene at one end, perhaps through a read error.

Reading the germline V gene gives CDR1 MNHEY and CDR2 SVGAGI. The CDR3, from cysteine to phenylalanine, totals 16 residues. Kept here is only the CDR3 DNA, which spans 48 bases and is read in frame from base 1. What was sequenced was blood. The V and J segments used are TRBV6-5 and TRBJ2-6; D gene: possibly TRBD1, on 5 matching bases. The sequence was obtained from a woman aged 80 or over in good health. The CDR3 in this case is CAGSYRQSSGANVLTF. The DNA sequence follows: TGTGCCGGCAGCTATCGACAGAGCTCTGGGGCCAACGTCCTGACTTTC.